These 5 T cell receptor beta chains originate from one sample sequenced in a study of cytomegalovirus exposure and HLA in healthy donors. Libraries were prepared by immunoSEQ multiplex PCR; TCRdb keeps only in-frame clonotypes and omits some of them. The data contain 200,000 to 250,000 clones, roughly 83% of them singletons. Sequences were obtained from PBMCs. Every receptor here comes from a woman between 25 and 40 years old in good health and CMV-seropositive.

This chain connects TRBV7-2 to TRBJ2-5, with D possibly TRBD1 on 6 matching bases. V was pared by 2 bases and J by 3 bases, with 7 bases between. The CDR3 contains 13 residues. Per germline, CDR1 SGHTA and CDR2 FQGNSA. The CDR3 DNA reads as TGTGCCAGCAGCTTAAACAGGGAAGAGACCCAGTACTTC. Its protein is CASSLNREETQYF.

Only a few counts were recorded for this clone. The chain couples TRBV6-1 to TRBJ2-3, with D possibly being TRBD1 or TRBD2 (5 bases each). Deletions cut 1 base from V and 0 bases from J, with 8 bases between. The CDR3 covers 15 residues. Germline V gives CDR1 MNHNS, CDR2 SASEGT. CDR3 nucleotides: TGTGCCAGCAGTGAAGAGAGGGGTAGCACAGATACGCAGTATTTT. Translating it yields CASSEERGSTDTQYF.

V gene TRBV27 combines with J gene TRBJ1-5; D remains ambiguous. The CDR3 extends over 18 amino acids. Trimming cost V 2 bases and J 6 bases, with 23 bases left between them. CDR1 and CDR2 (germline): MNHEY, SMNVEV (reference sequence). The CDR3 nucleotides read TGTGCCAGCAGTTTACTGGCCACGGTGGGGAATAGCGGTCAGCCCCAGCATTTT. Amino acid sequence: CASSLLATVGNSGQPQHF.

CDR3 sequence: CASSGSSEEQFF. The CDR3 DNA reads TGTGCCAGCAGTGGTTCTAGCGAGGAACAGTTCTTC. The chain employs TRBV2 and TRBJ2-1, with TRBD2 as a possible D gene (6 bases). The V end was cut by 4 bases, the J end by 13 bases, with 14 bases between. Per germline, CDR1 SNHLY and CDR2 FYNNEI. The CDR3 consists of 12 residues.

The chain couples TRBV4-1 to TRBJ2-2; 8 nucleotides align to TRBD1. Germline V gene data show CDR1 as MGHRA and CDR2 as YSYEKL. Trimming removed 3 bases from V and 6 bases from J; junction bases left unmatched: 3. The CDR3 sequence is 14 residues long. The CDR3, as DNA: TGCGCCAGCAGCCATCCGACAGGGGCCGGGGAGCTGTTTTTT. This codes for CASSHPTGAGELFF.